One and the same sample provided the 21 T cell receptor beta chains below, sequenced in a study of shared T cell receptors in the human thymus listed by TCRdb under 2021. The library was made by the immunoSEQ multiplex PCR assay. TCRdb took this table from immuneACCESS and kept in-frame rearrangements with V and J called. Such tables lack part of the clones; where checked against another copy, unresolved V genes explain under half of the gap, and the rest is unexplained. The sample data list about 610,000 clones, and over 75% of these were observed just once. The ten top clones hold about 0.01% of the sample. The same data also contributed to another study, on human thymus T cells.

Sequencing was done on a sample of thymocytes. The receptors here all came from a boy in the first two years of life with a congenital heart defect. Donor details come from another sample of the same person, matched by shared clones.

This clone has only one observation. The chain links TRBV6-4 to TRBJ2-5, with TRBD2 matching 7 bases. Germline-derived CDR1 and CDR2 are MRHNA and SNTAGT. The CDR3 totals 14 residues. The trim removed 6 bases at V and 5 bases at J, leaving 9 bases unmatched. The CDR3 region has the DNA TGTGCCAGCAGGGGGGGGACCGGGGAGGAGACCCAGTACTTC. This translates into CASRGGTGEETQYF.

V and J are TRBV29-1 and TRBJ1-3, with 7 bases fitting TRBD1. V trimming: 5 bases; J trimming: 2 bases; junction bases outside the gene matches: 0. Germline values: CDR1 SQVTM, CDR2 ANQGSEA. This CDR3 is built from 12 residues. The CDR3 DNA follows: TGCAGCGTTACAGGGGCTGGAAACACCATATATTTT. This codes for CSVTGAGNTIYF.

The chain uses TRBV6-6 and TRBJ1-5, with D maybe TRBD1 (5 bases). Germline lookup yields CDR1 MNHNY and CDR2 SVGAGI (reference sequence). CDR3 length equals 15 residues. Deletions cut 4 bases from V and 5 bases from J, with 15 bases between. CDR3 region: CASSSTADRHQPQHF. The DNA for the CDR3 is TGTGCCAGCAGTTCCACCGCTGACAGACATCAGCCCCAGCATTTT.

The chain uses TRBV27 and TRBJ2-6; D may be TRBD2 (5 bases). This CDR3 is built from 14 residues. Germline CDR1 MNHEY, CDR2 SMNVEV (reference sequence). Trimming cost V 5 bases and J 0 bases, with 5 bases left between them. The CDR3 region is CASSGSSGANVLTF. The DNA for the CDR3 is TGTGCCAGCAGTGGGAGCTCTGGGGCCAACGTCCTGACTTTC. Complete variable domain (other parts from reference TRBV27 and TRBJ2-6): EAQVTQNPRYLITVTGKKLTVTCSQNMNHEYMSWYRQDPGLGLRQIYYSMNVEVTDKGDVPEGYKVSRKEKRNFPLILESPSPNQTSLYFCASSGSSGANVLTFGAGSRLTVL.

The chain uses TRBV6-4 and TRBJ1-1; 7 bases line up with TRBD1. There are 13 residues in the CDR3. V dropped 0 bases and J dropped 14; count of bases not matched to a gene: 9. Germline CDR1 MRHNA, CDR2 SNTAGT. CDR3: CASSDSSGGTEFF. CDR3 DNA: TGTGCCAGCAGTGACTCCTCCGGCGGGACAGAGTTCTTT.

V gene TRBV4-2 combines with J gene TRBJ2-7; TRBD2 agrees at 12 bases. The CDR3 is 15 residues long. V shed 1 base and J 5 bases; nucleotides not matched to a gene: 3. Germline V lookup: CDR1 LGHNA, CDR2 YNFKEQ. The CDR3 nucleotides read TGTGCCAGCAGCCAAGCGGCTAGCGGGAGGGACGAGCAGTACTTC. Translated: CASSQAASGRDEQYF.

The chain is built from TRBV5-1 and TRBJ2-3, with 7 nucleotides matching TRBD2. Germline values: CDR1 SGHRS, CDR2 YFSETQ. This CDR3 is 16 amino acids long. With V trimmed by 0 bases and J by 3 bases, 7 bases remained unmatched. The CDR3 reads CASSLERGVRTDTQYF. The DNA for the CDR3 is TGCGCCAGCAGCTTGGAGCGGGGTGTCCGGACAGATACGCAGTATTTT.

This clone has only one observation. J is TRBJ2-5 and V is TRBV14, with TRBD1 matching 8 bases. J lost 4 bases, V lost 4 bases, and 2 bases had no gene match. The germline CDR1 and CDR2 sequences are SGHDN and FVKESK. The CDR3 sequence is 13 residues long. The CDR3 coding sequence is TGTGCCAGCAGCCGCAGGGGGCGAGAGACCCAGTACTTC. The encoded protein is CASSRRGRETQYF.

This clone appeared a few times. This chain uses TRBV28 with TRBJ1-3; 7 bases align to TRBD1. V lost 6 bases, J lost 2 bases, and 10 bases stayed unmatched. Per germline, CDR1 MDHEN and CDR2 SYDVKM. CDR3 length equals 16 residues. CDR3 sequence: CASRPPTTGAGNTIYF. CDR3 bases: TGTGCCAGCAGGCCTCCGACTACAGGGGCTGGAAACACCATATATTTT.

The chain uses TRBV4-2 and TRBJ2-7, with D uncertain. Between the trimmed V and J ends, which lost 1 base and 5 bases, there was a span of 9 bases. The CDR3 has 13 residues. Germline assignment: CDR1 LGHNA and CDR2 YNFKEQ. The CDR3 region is CASSQVGGDEQYF. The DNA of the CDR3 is TGTGCCAGCAGCCAAGTTGGTGGAGACGAGCAGTACTTC.

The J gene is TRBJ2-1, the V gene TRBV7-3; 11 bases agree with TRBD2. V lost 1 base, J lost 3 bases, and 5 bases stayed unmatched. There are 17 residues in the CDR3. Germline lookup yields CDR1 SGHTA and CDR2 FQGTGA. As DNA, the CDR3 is TGTGCCAGCAGCTTAAATCGACTAGCGGGGTTCTACAATGAGCAGTTCTTC. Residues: CASSLNRLAGFYNEQFF.

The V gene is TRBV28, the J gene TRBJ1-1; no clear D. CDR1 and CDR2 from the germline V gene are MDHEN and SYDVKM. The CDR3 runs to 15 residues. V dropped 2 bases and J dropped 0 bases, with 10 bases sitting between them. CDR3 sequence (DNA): TGTGCCAGCAGTTTACATCAGGCCTTGAACACTGAAGCTTTCTTT. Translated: CASSLHQALNTEAFF.

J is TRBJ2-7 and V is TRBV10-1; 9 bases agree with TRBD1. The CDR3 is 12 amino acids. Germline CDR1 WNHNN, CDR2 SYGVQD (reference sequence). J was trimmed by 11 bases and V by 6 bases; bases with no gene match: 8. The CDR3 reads CASSGPGQGKYF. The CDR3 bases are TGCGCCAGCAGCGGCCCCGGACAGGGGAAGTACTTC.

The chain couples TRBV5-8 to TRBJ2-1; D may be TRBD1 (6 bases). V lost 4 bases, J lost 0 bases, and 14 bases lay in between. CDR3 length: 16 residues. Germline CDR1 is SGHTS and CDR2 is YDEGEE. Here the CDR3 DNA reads TGTGCCAGCAGCCCGGAGGACAGCCGCTCCTACAATGAGCAGTTCTTC. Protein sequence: CASSPEDSRSYNEQFF.

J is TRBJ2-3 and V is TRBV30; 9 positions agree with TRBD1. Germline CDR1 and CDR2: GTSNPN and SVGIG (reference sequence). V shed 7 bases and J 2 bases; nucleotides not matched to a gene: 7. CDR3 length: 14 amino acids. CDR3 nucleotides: TGTGCCTCCAACAGGGGGCCCGTCACAGATACGCAGTATTTT. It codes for CASNRGPVTDTQYF.

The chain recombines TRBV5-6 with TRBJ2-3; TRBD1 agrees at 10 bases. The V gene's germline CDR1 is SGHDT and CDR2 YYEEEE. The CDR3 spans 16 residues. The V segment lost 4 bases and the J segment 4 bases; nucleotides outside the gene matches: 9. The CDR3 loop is CASSRGDRGRADTQYF. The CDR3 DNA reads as TGTGCCAGCAGCCGAGGGGACAGGGGAAGGGCAGATACGCAGTATTTT.

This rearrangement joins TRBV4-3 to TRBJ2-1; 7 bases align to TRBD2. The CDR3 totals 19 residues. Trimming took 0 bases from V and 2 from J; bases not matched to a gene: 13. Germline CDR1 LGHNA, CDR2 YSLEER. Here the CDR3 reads CASSQDGLVRGFPYNEQFF. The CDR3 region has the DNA TGCGCCAGCAGCCAAGATGGACTAGTAAGAGGCTTTCCCTACAATGAGCAGTTCTTC.

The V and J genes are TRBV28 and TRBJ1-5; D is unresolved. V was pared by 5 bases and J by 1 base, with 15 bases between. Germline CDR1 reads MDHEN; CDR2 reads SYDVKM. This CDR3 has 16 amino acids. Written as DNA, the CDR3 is TGTGCCAGCAGTCTTACTAGGGAAGGGAGCAATCAGCCCCAGCATTTT. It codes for CASSLTREGSNQPQHF.

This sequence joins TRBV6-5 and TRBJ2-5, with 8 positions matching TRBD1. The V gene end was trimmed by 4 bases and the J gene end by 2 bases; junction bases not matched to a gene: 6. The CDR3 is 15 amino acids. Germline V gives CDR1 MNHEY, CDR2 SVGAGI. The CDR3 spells CASSLGDRNQETQYF. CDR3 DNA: TGTGCCAGCAGTTTGGGGGACAGGAATCAAGAGACCCAGTACTTC.

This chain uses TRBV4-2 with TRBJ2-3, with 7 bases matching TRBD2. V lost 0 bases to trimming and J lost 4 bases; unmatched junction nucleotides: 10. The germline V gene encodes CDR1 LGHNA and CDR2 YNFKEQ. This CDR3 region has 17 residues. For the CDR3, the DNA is TGTGCCAGCAGCCAAGATTCGGCGGGAGTGGCCGCAGATACGCAGTATTTT. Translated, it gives CASSQDSAGVAADTQYF.

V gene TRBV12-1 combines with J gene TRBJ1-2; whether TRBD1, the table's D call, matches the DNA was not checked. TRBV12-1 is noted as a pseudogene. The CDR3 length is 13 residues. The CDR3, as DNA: TGTGCCAGCATTTCCTGGGGGCCCTTCGGCTACACCTTC. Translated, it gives CASISWGPFGYTF.